This T cell receptor (beta chain) appears in the sequencing data of a study of cytomegalovirus exposure and HLA in healthy donors. CDR3 length: 17 residues. Trimming cost V 5 bases and J 2 bases; bases outside gene matches: 14. Germline CDR1 SGHTA, CDR2 FQGNSA. This clone was picked up one time. The PCR contained 60 Vbeta and 13 Jbeta primers. Clones were read by immunoSEQ multiplex PCR, and TCRdb kept only the in-frame ones, dropping some. The sample has roughly 180,000 clones; about four fifths are singletons. The source is a girl aged 10-17 years in good health and CMV-seropositive. The sample consisted of PBMCs. The chain uses TRBV7-2 and TRBJ2-7, with TRBD1 identical over 8 bases. The CDR3 sequence: CASSPAPGQASPYEQYF. CDR3 DNA sequence: TGTGCCAGCAGCCCCGCGCCGGGACAGGCCTCACCCTACGAGCAGTACTTC.